The entry below describes one T cell receptor (beta chain). Its antigen is still unknown. TCRdb reprocessed the reads via MiXCR and lists one record per CDR3 protein. Among about 60,000 distinct CDR3 sequences, just over 20% were seen once, and the ten largest hold roughly 73%. This entry comes from a study of T cell repertoires in cytomegalovirus infection. Study details: CMV epitopes that were recently identified and HLA-C-restricted were used alongside well-studied HLA-B-restricted ones. TCR beta signatures that were public indicated CMV infection and matching HLA type. General study points: People with CMV and the relevant HLA were identified by cumulative public TCR beta family frequency.

The J segment lost 1 base and the V segment lost 1 base, leaving 1 base of the junction unmatched. This CDR3 is 14 amino acids long. From germline, CDR1 is SGHTA and CDR2 FQGNSA. The material was CD8+ T cells from cultured PBMCs, obtained from culture after CMV antigen stimulation. The origin of this receptor is a human donor in good health (CMV status not recorded). Some clones in this sample may be carry-over from other donors' samples. The V gene is TRBV7-2, the J gene TRBJ2-7; 7 bases are shared with TRBD1. CDR3 DNA sequence: TGTGCCAGCAGCTTAGGGGACAGTTCCTACGAGCAGTACTTC. It is translated as CASSLGDSSYEQYF.